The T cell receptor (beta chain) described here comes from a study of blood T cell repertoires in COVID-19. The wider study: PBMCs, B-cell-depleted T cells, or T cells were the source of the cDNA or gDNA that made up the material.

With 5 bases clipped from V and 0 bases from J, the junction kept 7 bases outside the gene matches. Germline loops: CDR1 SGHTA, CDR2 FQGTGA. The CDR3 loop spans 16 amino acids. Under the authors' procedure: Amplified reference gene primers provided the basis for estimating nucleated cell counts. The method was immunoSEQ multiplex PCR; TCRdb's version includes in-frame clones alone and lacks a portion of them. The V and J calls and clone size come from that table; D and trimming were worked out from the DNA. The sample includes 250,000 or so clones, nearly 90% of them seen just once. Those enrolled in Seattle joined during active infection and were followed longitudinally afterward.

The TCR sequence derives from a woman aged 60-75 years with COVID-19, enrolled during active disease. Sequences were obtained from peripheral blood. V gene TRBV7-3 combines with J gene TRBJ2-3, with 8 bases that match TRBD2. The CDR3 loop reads CASSPQAGASTDTQYF. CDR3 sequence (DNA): TGTGCCAGCAGCCCACAAGCGGGGGCTAGCACAGATACGCAGTATTTT.